This TCR beta chain is from a study of blood T cells in healthy people across ages. Broader study findings: Percentage of naive T cells showed a strong correlation with TCR beta diversity. Any changes in expanded clonotypes were possibly confounded, as donor CMV status remained unknown.

V shed 4 bases and J 4 bases; nucleotides not matched to a gene: 5. CDR3 size: 15 residues. CDR1 and CDR2 from the germline V gene are SGHRS and YFSETQ. With regard to this clonotype: Its antigen is unknown.

It was with a sample-barcoded 5' primer and a J-beta primer mix that a second PCR of roughly 7 to 12 cycles was run. TCRdb fed the 5' RACE reads into MiXCR, producing one record per CDR3 protein. The sample consists of around 1.5 million distinct CDR3 sequences, about 43% of them appearing once. Around 9.5 milliliters of peripheral blood were drawn from each donor. The specimen was blood. The V call is TRBV5-1, the J call TRBJ2-3; 11 positions match TRBD2. This receptor was obtained from a woman aged 18-30 years in good health. The CDR3: CASSPGLAASDTQYF. As DNA, the CDR3 is TGCGCCAGCAGCCCGGGACTAGCGGCCTCAGATACGCAGTATTTT.